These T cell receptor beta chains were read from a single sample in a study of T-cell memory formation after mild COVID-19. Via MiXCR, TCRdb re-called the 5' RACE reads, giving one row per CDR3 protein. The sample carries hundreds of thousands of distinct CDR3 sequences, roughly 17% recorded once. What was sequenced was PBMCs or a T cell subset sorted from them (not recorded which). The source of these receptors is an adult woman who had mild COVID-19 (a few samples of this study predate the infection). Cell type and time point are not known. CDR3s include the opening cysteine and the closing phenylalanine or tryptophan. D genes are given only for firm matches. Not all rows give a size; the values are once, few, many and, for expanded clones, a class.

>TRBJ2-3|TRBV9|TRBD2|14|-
CASSREDRTDTQYF
TGTGCCAGCTCACGGGAGGATAGGACAGATACGCAGTATTTT
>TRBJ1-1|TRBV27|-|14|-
CASRRDSIGTEAFF
TGTGCCAGCAGGCGAGACAGCATTGGCACTGAAGCTTTCTTT
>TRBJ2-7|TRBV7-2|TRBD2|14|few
CASSSLAGGSEQYF
TGTGCCAGCAGCTCACTAGCGGGAGGTAGCGAGCAGTACTTC
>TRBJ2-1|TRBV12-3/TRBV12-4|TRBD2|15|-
CASSLGGRAMTEQFF
TGTGCCAGCAGTTTAGGCGGGAGGGCCATGACTGAGCAGTTCTTC
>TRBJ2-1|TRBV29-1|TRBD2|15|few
CSVAPSGRFGHEQFF
TGCAGCGTCGCACCTAGCGGGCGCTTCGGGCATGAGCAGTTCTTC
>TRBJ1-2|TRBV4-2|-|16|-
CASREQGRRVNYGYTF
TGTGCCAGCAGAGAACAGGGCCGGAGGGTAAACTATGGCTACACCTTC
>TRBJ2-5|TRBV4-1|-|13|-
CASSQQESQTQYF
TGCGCCAGCAGCCAACAGGAGTCGCAGACCCAGTACTTC
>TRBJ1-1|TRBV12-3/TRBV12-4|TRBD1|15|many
CASSTRQGPNTEAFF
TGTGCCAGCAGCACCCGACAGGGACCGAACACTGAAGCTTTCTTT
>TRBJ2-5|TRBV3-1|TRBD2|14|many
CASSQGLAVETQYF
TGTGCCAGCAGCCAAGGACTAGCGGTGGAGACCCAGTACTTC
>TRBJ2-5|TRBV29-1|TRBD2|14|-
CIVGAGAQEETQYF
TGCATCGTCGGAGCGGGGGCCCAGGAAGAGACCCAGTACTTC
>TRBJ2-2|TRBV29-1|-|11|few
CSARGAGELFF
TGCAGCGCTCGTGGGGCCGGGGAGCTGTTTTTT
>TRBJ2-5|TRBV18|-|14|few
CASSLTTVKETQYF
TGTGCCAGCTCACTTACGACAGTAAAAGAGACCCAGTACTTC
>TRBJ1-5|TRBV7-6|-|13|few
CASSEVDGQPQHF
TGTGCCAGCAGCGAGGTCGACGGTCAGCCCCAGCATTTT
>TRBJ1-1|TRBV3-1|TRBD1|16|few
CASSQLPDRGNTEAFF
TGTGCCAGCAGCCAACTACCCGACAGGGGGAACACTGAAGCTTTCTTT
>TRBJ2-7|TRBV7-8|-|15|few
CASSLGKGKPYEQYF
TGTGCCAGCAGCTTGGGGAAAGGGAAACCCTACGAGCAGTACTTC
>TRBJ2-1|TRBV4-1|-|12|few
CASSHPRGEQFF
TGCGCCAGCAGCCACCCCAGAGGGGAGCAGTTCTTC
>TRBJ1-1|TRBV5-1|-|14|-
CASSYIPGNTEAFF
TGCGCCAGCAGCTACATCCCAGGGAACACTGAAGCTTTCTTT
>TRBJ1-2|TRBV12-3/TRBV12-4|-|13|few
CASSLGGGAGYTF
TGTGCCAGCAGCCTTGGCGGGGGAGCTGGCTACACCTTC
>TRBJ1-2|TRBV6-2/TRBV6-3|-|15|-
CASSSRLVRHYGYTF
TGTGCCAGCAGCTCCCGGTTGGTTCGCCACTATGGCTACACCTTC
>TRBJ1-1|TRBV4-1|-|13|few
CASSQVGGPEAFF
TGCGCCAGCAGCCAAGTAGGAGGTCCTGAAGCTTTCTTT
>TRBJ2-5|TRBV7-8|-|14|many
CASSLVMSQETQYF
TGTGCCAGCAGCTTAGTAATGAGTCAGGAGACCCAGTACTTC
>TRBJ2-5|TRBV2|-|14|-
CASKRRGRGETQYF
TGTGCCAGCAAACGGAGGGGACGGGGAGAGACCCAGTACTTC
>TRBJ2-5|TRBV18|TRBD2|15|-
CASSPGGGSQETQYF
TGTGCCAGCTCACCTGGCGGGGGATCCCAAGAGACCCAGTACTTC
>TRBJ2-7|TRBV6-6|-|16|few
CASSYHRGVTSYEQYF
TGTGCCAGCAGTTACCACCGGGGCGTTACCTCCTACGAGCAGTACTTC
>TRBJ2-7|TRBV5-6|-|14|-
CASSLDVVAYEQYF
TGTGCCAGCAGCTTGGATGTGGTGGCCTACGAGCAGTACTTC
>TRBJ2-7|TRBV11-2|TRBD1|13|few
CASKGQGAWEQYF
TGTGCCAGTAAGGGACAGGGGGCGTGGGAGCAGTACTTC
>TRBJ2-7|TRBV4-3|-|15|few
CASSQEVQGTYEQYF
TGCGCCAGCAGCCAAGAGGTTCAGGGAACCTACGAGCAGTACTTC
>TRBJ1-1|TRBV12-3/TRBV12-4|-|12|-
CASSSEGTEAFF
TGTGCCAGCAGTTCGGAGGGGACTGAAGCTTTCTTT